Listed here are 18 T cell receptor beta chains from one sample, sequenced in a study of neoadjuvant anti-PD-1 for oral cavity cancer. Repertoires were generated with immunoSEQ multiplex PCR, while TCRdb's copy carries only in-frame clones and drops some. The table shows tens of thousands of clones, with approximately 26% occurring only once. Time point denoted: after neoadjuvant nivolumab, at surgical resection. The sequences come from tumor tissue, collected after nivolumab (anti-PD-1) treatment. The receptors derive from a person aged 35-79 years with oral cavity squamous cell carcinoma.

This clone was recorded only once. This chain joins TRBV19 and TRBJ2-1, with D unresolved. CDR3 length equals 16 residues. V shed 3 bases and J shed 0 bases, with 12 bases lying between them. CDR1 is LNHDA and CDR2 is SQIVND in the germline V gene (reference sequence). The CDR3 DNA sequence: TGTGCCAGTAGTATGGGTGGCGTTCGCTCCTACAATGAGCAGTTCTTC. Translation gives CASSMGGVRSYNEQFF.

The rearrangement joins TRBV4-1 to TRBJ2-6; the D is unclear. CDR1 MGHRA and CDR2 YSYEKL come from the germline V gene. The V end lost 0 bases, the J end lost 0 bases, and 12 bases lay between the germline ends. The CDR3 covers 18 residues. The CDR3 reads CASSQDIYSISGANVLTF. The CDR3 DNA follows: TGCGCCAGCAGCCAAGATATCTACTCCATCTCTGGGGCCAACGTCCTGACTTTC.

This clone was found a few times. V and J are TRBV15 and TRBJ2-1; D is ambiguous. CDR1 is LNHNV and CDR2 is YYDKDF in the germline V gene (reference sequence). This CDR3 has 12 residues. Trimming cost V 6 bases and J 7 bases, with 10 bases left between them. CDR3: CATSRRRNEQFF. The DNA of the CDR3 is TGTGCCACCAGTCGGAGAAGGAATGAGCAGTTCTTC.

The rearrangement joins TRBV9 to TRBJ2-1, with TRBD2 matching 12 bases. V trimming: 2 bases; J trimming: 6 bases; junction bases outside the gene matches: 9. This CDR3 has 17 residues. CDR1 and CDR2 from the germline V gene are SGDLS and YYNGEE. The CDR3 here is CASSVLAGGWSSNEQFF. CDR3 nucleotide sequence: TGTGCCAGCAGCGTCCTAGCGGGAGGGTGGTCTTCCAATGAGCAGTTCTTC.

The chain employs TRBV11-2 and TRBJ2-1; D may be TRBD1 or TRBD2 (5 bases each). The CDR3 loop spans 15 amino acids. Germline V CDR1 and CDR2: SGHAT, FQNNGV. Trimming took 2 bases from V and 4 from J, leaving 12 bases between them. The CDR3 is CASSLPGRTYNEQFF. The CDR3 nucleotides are TGTGCCAGCAGCTTACCGGGACGGACATACAATGAGCAGTTCTTC.

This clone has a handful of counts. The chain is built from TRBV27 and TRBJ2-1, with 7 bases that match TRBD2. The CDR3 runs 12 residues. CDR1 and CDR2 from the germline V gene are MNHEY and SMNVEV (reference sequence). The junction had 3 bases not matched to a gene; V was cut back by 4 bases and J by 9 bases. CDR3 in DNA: TGTGCCAGCAGTTGGGGGGGAACTGAGCAGTTCTTC. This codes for CASSWGGTEQFF.

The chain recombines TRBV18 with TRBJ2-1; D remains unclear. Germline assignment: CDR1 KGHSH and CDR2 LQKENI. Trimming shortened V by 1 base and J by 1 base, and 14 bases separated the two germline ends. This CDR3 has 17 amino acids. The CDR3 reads CASSPQYSHTSYNEQFF. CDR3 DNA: TGTGCCAGCTCACCACAGTATAGCCACACATCCTACAATGAGCAGTTCTTC.

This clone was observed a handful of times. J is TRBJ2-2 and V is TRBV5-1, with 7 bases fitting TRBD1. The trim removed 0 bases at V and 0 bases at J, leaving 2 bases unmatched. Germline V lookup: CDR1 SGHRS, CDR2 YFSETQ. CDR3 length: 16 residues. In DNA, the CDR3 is TGCGCCAGCAGCTTGGGACAGGGATCGAACACCGGGGAGCTGTTTTTT. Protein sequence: CASSLGQGSNTGELFF.

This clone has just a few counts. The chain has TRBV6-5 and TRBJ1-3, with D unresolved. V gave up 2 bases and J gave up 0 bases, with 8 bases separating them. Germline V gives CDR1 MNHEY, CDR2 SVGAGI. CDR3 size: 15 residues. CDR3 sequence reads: CASSYPNRSGNTIYF. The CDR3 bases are TGTGCCAGCAGTTACCCGAACCGCTCTGGAAACACCATATATTTT.

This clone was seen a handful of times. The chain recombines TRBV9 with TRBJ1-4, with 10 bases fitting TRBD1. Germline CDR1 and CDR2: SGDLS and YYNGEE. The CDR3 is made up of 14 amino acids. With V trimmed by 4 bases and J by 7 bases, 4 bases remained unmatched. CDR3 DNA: TGTGCCAGCAGCCCGGGGACAGGGGTTGAAAAACTGTTTTTT. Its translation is CASSPGTGVEKLFF.

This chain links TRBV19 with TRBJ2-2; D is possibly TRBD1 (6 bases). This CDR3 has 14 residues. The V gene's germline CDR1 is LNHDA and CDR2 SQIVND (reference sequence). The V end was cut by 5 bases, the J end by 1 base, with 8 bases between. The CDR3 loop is CASSWGQNTGELFF. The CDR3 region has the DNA TGTGCCAGTAGTTGGGGACAGAACACCGGGGAGCTGTTTTTT.

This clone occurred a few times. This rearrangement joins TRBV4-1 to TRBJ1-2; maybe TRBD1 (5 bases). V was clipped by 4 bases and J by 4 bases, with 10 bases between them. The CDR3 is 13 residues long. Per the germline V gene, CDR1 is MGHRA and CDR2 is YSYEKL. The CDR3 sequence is CASSLQGSYGYTF. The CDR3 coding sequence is TGCGCCAGCAGCCTGCAGGGATCCTATGGCTACACCTTC.

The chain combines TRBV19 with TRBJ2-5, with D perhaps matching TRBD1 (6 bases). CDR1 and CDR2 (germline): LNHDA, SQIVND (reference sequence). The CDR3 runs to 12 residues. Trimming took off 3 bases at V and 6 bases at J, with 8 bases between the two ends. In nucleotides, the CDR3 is TGTGCCAGTAGTATTCAGGGGCAGACCCAGTACTTC. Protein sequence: CASSIQGQTQYF.

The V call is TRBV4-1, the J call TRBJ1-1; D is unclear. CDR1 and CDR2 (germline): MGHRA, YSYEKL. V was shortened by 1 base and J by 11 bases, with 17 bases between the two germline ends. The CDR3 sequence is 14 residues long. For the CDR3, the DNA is TGCGCCAGCAGCCAAGCGTCAGGCAGCCCTGGGGCTTTCTTT. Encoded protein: CASSQASGSPGAFF.

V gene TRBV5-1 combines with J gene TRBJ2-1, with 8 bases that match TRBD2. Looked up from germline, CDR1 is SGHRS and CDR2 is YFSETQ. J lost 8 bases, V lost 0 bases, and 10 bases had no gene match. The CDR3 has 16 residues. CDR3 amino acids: CASSLVSGRAHHEQFF. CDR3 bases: TGCGCCAGCAGCTTGGTGTCCGGGAGGGCGCATCATGAGCAGTTCTTC.

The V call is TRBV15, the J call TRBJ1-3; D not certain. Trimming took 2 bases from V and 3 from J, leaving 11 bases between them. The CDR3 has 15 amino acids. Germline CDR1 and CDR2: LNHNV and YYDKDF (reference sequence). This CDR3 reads CATSRPSEGGNTIYF. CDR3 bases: TGTGCCACCAGCAGACCCTCCGAGGGTGGAAACACCATATATTTT.

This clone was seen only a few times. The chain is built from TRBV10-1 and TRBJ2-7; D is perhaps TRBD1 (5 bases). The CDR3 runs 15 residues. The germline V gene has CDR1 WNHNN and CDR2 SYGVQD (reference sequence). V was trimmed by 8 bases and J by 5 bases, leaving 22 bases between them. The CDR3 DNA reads TGCGCCAGCCTTCGAGTTCACAGGAGACACGACGAGCAGTACTTC. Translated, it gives CASLRVHRRHDEQYF.

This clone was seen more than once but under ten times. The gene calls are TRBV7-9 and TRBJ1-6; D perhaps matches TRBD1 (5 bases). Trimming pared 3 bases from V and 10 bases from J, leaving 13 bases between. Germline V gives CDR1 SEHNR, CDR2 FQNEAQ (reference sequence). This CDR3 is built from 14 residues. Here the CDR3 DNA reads TGTGCCAGCAGCTTGCGCGGAGGGGAATCACCCCTCCACTTT. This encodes CASSLRGGESPLHF.